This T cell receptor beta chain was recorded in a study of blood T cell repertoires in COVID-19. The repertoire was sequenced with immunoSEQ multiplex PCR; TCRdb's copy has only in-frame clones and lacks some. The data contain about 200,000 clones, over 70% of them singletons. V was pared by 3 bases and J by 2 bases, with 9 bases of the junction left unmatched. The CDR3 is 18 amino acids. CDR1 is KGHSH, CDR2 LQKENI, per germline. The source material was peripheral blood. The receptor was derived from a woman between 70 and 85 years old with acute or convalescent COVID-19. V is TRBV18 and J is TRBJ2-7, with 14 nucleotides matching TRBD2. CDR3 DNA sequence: TGTGCCAGCTCACCTGGGGGGACTAGCGGGAGTTGGGCCTACGAGCAGTACTTC. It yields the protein CASSPGGTSGSWAYEQYF.